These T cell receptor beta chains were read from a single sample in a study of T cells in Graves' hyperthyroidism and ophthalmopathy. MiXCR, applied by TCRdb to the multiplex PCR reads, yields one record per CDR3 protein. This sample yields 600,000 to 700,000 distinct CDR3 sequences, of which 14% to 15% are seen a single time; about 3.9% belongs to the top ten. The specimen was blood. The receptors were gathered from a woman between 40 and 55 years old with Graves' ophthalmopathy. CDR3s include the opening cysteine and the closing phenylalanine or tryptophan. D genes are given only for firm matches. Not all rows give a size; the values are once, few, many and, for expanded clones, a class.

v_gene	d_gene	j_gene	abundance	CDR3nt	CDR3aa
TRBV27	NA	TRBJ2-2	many	TGTGCCAGCAGTTTACGGGAGACTTCCGGGGAGCTGTTTTTT	CASSLRETSGELFF
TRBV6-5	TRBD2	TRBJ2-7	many	TGTGCCAGCAGTTACGGGACTAGTCTTTCCTACGAGCAGTACTTC	CASSYGTSLSYEQYF
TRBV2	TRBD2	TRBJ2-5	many	TGTGCCAGCATGAGCGGGATAAGACAAGAGACCCAGTACTTC	CASMSGIRQETQYF
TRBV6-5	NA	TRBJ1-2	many	TGTGCCAGCAGTTACTCGTCCGGGAACAAGGCACGCTATGGCTACACCTTC	CASSYSSGNKARYGYTF
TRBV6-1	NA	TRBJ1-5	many	TGTGCCAGCAGCGCTGCAGGTTTTAGCAATCAGCCCCAGCATTTT	CASSAAGFSNQPQHF
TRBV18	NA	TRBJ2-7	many	TGTGCCAGCTCACCCGGAAGCTCAACCGAGCAGTACTTC	CASSPGSSTEQYF
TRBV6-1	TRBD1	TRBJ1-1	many	TGTGCCAGTATTGCAGGGGGCGCGGGCACTGAAGCTTTCTTT	CASIAGGAGTEAFF
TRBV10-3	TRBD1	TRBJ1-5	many	TGTGCCATCAGTGAGTCGGAGACAGGGAATCAGCCCCAGCATTTT	CAISESETGNQPQHF
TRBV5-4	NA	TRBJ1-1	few	TGTGCCAGCAGCAAATCGACCGGGTCCCGAGGGACTGAAGCTTTCTTT	CASSKSTGSRGTEAFF
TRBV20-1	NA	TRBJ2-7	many	TGCAGTGCTGGGTTCGCCGTGCTAAGTTCACTAGCATCCGAGCAGTACTTC	CSAGFAVLSSLASEQYF
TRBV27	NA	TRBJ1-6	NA	TGTGCCAGCAGTTTACGCGGGGGCGTCAGATCACCCCTCCACTTT	CASSLRGGVRSPLHF
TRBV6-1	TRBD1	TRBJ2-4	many	TGTGCCAGCAGAGGACAGGGCCATCACATTCAGTACTTC	CASRGQGHHIQYF
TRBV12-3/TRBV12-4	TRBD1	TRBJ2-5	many	TGTGCCAGCAGTTTAGGAACAGGGGGTTACCCACCAGAGACCCAGTACTTC	CASSLGTGGYPPETQYF
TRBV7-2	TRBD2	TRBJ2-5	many	TGTGCCAGCAGCCCCAGAATTAGCGGGAGAGAGACCCAGTACTTC	CASSPRISGRETQYF
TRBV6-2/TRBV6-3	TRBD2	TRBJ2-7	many	TGTGCCAGCAGTTACTCGGGACTACTCGACGAGCAGTACTTC	CASSYSGLLDEQYF
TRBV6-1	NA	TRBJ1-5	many	TGTGCCAGCAGTGAGGCCCGGGGGACTCAGCCCCAGCATTTT	CASSEARGTQPQHF